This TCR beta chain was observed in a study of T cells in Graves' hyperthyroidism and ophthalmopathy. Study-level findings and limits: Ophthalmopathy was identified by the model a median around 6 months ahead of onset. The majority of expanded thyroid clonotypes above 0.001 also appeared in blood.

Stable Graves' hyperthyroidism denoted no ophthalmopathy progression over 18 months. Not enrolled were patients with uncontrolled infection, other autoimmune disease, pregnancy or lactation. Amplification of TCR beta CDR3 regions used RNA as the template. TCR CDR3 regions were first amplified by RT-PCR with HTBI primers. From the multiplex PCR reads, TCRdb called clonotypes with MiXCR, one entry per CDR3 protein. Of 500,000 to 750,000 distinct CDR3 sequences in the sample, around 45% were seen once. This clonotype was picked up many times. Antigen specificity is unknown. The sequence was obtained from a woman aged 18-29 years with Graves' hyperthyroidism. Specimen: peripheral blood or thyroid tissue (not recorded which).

The CDR3 DNA reads as TGTGCCAGTAGTCCAGCCCGGGAATATGGTCTTGGAAACACCATATATTTT. Its translation: CASSPAREYGLGNTIYF. The chain joins TRBV19 to TRBJ1-3; no reliable D call. This CDR3 has 17 residues. CDR1 LNHDA and CDR2 SQIVND come from the germline V gene (reference sequence). Trimming took 5 bases from V and 3 from J, leaving 20 bases between them.